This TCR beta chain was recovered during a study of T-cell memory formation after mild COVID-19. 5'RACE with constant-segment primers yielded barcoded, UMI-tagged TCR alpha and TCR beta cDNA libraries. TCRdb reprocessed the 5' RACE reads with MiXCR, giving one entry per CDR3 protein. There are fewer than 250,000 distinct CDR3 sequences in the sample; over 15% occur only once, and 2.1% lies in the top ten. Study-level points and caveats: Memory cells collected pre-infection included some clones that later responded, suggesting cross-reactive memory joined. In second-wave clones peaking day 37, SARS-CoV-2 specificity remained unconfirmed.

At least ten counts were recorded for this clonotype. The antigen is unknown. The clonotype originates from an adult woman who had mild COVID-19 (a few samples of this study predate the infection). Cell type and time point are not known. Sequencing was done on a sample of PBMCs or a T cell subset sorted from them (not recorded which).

The CDR3 loop reads CASSQAYRANYGYTF. CDR3 DNA: TGCGCCAGCAGCCAAGCGTACAGGGCGAACTATGGCTACACCTTC. The genes are TRBV4-1 and TRBJ1-2; D possibly corresponds to TRBD1 (6 bases). Germline CDR1 MGHRA, CDR2 YSYEKL. The CDR3 sequence is 15 residues long. Trimming stripped 1 base from V and 2 bases from J, with 11 bases between.